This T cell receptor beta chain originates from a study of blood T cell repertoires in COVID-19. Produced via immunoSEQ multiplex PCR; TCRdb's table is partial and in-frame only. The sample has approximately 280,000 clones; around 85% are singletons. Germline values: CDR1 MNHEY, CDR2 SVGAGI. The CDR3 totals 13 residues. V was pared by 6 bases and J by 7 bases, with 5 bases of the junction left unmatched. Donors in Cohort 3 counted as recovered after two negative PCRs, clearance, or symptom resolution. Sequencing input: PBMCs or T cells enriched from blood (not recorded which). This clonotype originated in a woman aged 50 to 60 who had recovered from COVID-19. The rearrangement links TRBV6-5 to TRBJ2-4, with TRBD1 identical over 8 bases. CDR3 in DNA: TGTGCCAGCAGAACCGGACAGGGCAACATTCAGTACTTC. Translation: CASRTGQGNIQYF.